This T cell receptor (beta chain) was found in a study of T cell changes during pregnancy in multiple sclerosis (dated by TCRdb to about 2019). Regarding the study in general: In women with multiple sclerosis, the researchers looked at how the T cell repertoire shifted as pregnancy progressed.

Spanning cysteine to phenylalanine, the CDR3 consists of 15 amino acids. Of all the DNA, just the CDR3 is kept, 45 bases in frame from base 1. V and J lose 6 bases and 0 bases, and a span of 12 bases separates them. The CDR1 and CDR2 encoded by the germline V gene are SGHAT and FQNNGV. To note about this clone: No cognate antigen has been identified for it. Base qualities were left out, and no much larger clone turns up one base away.

Library preparation employed the immunoSEQ multiplex PCR assay. In TCRdb, the immuneACCESS table is reduced to in-frame sequences with V and J assigned. These tables do not hold every clone; where another copy was compared, an unresolved V gene accounts for under half, and the others remain unexplained. The sample has 50,000 or so clones on record, 85% to 95% of them singletons. The top ten hold roughly 0.37% of the sample. The clonotype originates from a female donor with multiple sclerosis, enrolled in a pregnancy study. The rearrangement combines TRBV11-2 with TRBJ2-1; the D gene cannot be named for sure. The input for sequencing was CD4+ T cells from peripheral blood mononuclear cells, taken before pregnancy. The CDR3 amino acid sequence is: CASSLLLSSYNEQFF. The base sequence is TGTGCCAGCAGTTTACTGCTTAGCTCCTACAATGAGCAGTTCTTC.